This is a list of T cell receptor beta chains from one sample in a study of early T cells in non-severe SARS-CoV-2 infection. Via MiXCR, TCRdb re-called the 5' RACE reads, giving one row per CDR3 protein. The data show about 62,000 distinct CDR3 sequences, roughly a tenth seen once. Sequenced input: whole blood. The source is an adult who was a healthcare worker with PCR-confirmed SARS-CoV-2 infection or an uninfected control (not recorded which). The CDR3 runs from the conserved cysteine through the conserved F or W. D genes are given only for firm matches. Size is stated for part of the rows, as once, few or many counts, or as a class when the clone is expanded.

J,V,size,D,CDR3,DNA
TRBJ1-1,TRBV3-1,NA,NA,CASSQQGSPEAFF,TGTGCCAGCAGCCAACAGGGTAGCCCTGAAGCTTTCTTT
TRBJ2-1,TRBV2,few,TRBD2,CASSEGTRYNEQFF,TGTGCCAGCAGTGAAGGGACTAGATACAATGAGCAGTTCTTC
TRBJ1-1,TRBV7-3,many,NA,CASSLKTETEAFF,TGTGCCAGCAGCTTAAAGACGGAGACTGAAGCTTTCTTT
TRBJ1-1,TRBV12-3/TRBV12-4,many,NA,CASSLNGGDTEAFF,TGTGCCAGCAGTTTAAATGGCGGAGACACTGAAGCTTTCTTT
TRBJ1-4,TRBV30,few,NA,CAWRPGGVREKLFF,TGTGCCTGGAGGCCAGGCGGAGTGAGAGAAAAACTGTTTTTT
TRBJ1-1,TRBV7-8,NA,NA,CASSTKQGNTEAFF,TGTGCCAGCAGCACCAAACAGGGGAACACTGAAGCTTTCTTT
TRBJ1-5,TRBV2,few,NA,CASTNKGGQPQHF,TGTGCCAGTACCAATAAGGGCGGTCAGCCCCAGCATTTT
TRBJ1-1,TRBV2,few,TRBD1,CASSDGQGFEAFF,TGTGCCAGCAGTGACGGACAGGGTTTTGAAGCTTTCTTT
TRBJ1-1,TRBV9,NA,NA,CASSVGGVHTEAFF,TGTGCCAGCAGCGTAGGGGGAGTCCACACTGAAGCTTTCTTT
TRBJ2-3,TRBV18,few,TRBD2,CASSPGEGSADTQYF,TGTGCCAGCTCACCAGGGGAGGGCTCAGCAGATACGCAGTATTTT
TRBJ1-2,TRBV11-2,NA,TRBD1,CASSHGQAEGYTF,TGTGCCAGCAGCCACGGACAGGCGGAGGGCTACACCTTC
TRBJ2-1,TRBV30,NA,NA,CAWQPRGKYNEQFF,TGTGCCTGGCAACCCCGGGGGAAGTACAATGAGCAGTTCTTC
TRBJ1-2,TRBV12-5,NA,NA,CASVTGTANYGYTF,TGTGCTAGTGTTACCGGGACGGCAAACTATGGCTACACCTTC
TRBJ2-5,TRBV29-1,many,TRBD2,CSGGGAQETQYF,TGCAGCGGCGGGGGGGCTCAAGAGACCCAGTACTTC
TRBJ2-2,TRBV29-1,many,TRBD1,CSVGQKNTGELFF,TGCAGCGTGGGACAGAAGAACACCGGGGAGCTGTTTTTT
TRBJ2-1,TRBV5-5,NA,TRBD2,CASSKLAGEANEQFF,TGTGCCAGCAGCAAACTAGCGGGGGAAGCTAATGAGCAGTTCTTC
TRBJ2-4,TRBV4-1,few,TRBD1,CASSQVIGRSTGRYF,TGCGCCAGCAGCCAAGTAATAGGGCGCTCGACAGGGCGGTACTTC
TRBJ2-4,TRBV6-1,NA,NA,CASKESGPAPLAKNIQYF,TGTGCCAGCAAGGAGTCAGGGCCCGCCCCCTTAGCCAAAAACATTCAGTACTTC
TRBJ2-4,TRBV2,many,NA,CASSEDKGARGNIQYF,TGTGCCAGCAGTGAGGATAAAGGGGCCAGGGGAAACATTCAGTACTTC
TRBJ2-5,TRBV7-6,many,NA,CASSQGGNPQETQYF,TGTGCCAGCAGCCAGGGGGGGAATCCCCAAGAGACCCAGTACTTC
TRBJ2-3,TRBV29-1,NA,NA,CSVSGRAGTDTQYF,TGCAGCGTTAGCGGACGGGCGGGCACAGATACGCAGTATTTT
TRBJ1-1,TRBV4-1,few,TRBD1,CASSQNRGTEAFF,TGCGCCAGCAGCCAAAACAGGGGGACTGAAGCTTTCTTT
TRBJ2-5,TRBV5-6,few,NA,CASSLAPQQETQYF,TGTGCCAGCAGCTTGGCCCCCCAACAAGAGACCCAGTACTTC
TRBJ1-1,TRBV7-9,NA,NA,CASSLATGRYTEAFF,TGTGCCAGCAGCTTAGCCACCGGTCGGTACACTGAAGCTTTCTTT
TRBJ1-2,TRBV3-1,many,NA,CASSQGTVHYGYTF,TGTGCCAGCAGCCAAGGAACGGTCCACTATGGCTACACCTTC
TRBJ2-1,TRBV7-9,NA,NA,CASSLAGGDEQFF,TGTGCCAGCAGCTTAGCAGGAGGTGATGAGCAGTTCTTC
TRBJ1-2,TRBV5-8,few,NA,CASSTTLPYTF,TGTGCCAGCAGCACGACCCTACCCTACACCTTC
TRBJ1-4,TRBV6-6,many,NA,CASMGPEKLFF,TGTGCCAGCATGGGGCCCGAAAAACTGTTTTTT
TRBJ1-4,TRBV27,many,TRBD1,CASSPLRQGGNEKLFF,TGTGCCAGCAGTCCCCTGAGGCAGGGGGGTAATGAAAAACTGTTTTTT
TRBJ2-1,TRBV20-1,many,NA,CSAIGPLGQFF,TGCAGTGCTATTGGTCCCCTGGGGCAGTTCTTC
TRBJ2-4,TRBV3-1,many,TRBD1,CASSQGDRGGYIQYF,TGTGCCAGCAGCCAAGGCGACAGGGGTGGATACATTCAGTACTTC
TRBJ2-3,TRBV5-4,few,TRBD2,CASSWGTSGATDTQYF,TGTGCCAGCAGCTGGGGGACTAGCGGGGCTACAGATACGCAGTATTTT
TRBJ2-4,TRBV12-3/TRBV12-4,few,NA,CASSHQGLNIQYF,TGTGCCAGCAGCCACCAGGGGCTAAACATTCAGTACTTC
TRBJ1-6,TRBV11-2,NA,TRBD1,CASSHISTGNLSPLHF,TGTGCCAGCAGCCACATTTCGACAGGGAACCTGTCACCCCTCCACTTT
TRBJ1-2,TRBV12-3/TRBV12-4,few,NA,CASSPHSVYGYTF,TGTGCCAGCAGTCCTCACAGTGTCTATGGCTACACCTTC
TRBJ1-2,TRBV28,few,TRBD1,CASNRGYGYTF,TGTGCCAGCAACAGGGGCTATGGCTACACCTTC
TRBJ2-5,TRBV7-6,few,TRBD2,CASSPSRGRGETQYF,TGTGCCAGCAGCCCAAGCCGGGGGAGGGGAGAGACCCAGTACTTC
TRBJ2-5,TRBV2,NA,NA,CASSVWDQETQYF,TGTGCCAGCAGTGTCTGGGATCAAGAGACCCAGTACTTC
TRBJ1-1,TRBV29-1,NA,NA,CSVCTTVNTEAFF,TGCAGCGTCTGCACAACCGTGAACACTGAAGCTTTCTTT
TRBJ2-4,TRBV3-1,few,TRBD1,CASSHARTGNIQYF,TGTGCCAGCAGCCACGCCCGGACAGGGAACATTCAGTACTTC